This passage covers 23 T cell receptor beta chains from one sample sequenced in a study. TCRdb re-called the 5' RACE reads with MiXCR, one entry per CDR3 protein. This table holds about 50,000 distinct CDR3 sequences, around 26% found once. Specimen: naive CD4+ T cells sorted from blood. Subset meaning: naive CD4+ T cells, CD4+CD45RA+CD25-. The receptors come from a female donor with breast cancer.

The V call is TRBV24-1, the J call TRBJ2-5, with a possible D match to TRBD1 (5 bases). The CDR3 runs to 14 residues. The ends were cut back, 3 bases at V and 6 bases at J, with 13 bases in the middle. CDR1 is KGHDR, CDR2 SFDVKD, per germline. In nucleotides, the CDR3 is TGTGCCACCAGTGATCCCCGACAGTCCAAGACCCAGTACTTC. Translated, it gives CATSDPRQSKTQYF.

In this sample, this clonotype turned up a few times. A clone one base away is much larger, so this may be a read error. CDR3 DNA sequence: TGCGCCAGCAGCATTGCAATGGAGACCCAGTACTTC. Translation gives CASSIAMETQYF. This chain joins TRBV5-1 and TRBJ2-5; no clear D. Trimming took off 4 bases at V and 5 bases at J, with 9 bases between the two ends. CDR3 size: 12 residues. CDR1 and CDR2 from the germline V gene are SGHRS and YFSETQ.

A remark on this clonotype: One junction end does not reproduce the germline sequence, and a read error may be involved. This chain links TRBV5-1 with TRBJ2-2; D may be TRBD2 (5 bases). Germline V lookup: CDR1 SGHRS, CDR2 YFSETQ. The CDR3 has 14 amino acids. The CDR3 region is CASSWATTTGERFF. The CDR3 nucleotides read TGCGCCAGCAGCTGGGCCACGACCACCGGGGAGCGGTTTTTT.

A few counts support this clonotype. The chain has TRBV28 and TRBJ2-5, with 7 bases identical to TRBD1. V lost 1 base, J lost 0 bases, and 2 bases stayed unmatched. The CDR3 spans 15 residues. From germline, CDR1 is MDHEN and CDR2 SYDVKM. CDR3 coding DNA: TGTGCCAGCAGTTTATTGACAGGGAACCAAGAGACCCAGTACTTC. Translating it yields CASSLLTGNQETQYF.

In this sample, this clonotype turned up a few times. The junction differs from germline at one of its ends, possibly a read error. The gene calls are TRBV14 and TRBJ1-1; tentatively, D is TRBD1 (5 bases). CDR1 SGHDN and CDR2 FVKESK come from the germline V gene. The CDR3 is made up of 17 amino acids. The CDR3: CASSLRIVGHQDTEAFF. The CDR3 bases are TGTGCCAGCAGCCTAAGGATAGTCGGACATCAGGACACAGAAGCTTTCTTT.

As concerns this clonotype: The conserved closing phenylalanine or tryptophan is absent in this CDR3, likely reflecting a read error. The rearrangement links TRBV28 to TRBJ2-2; unclear D gene. The V end was cut by 3 bases, the J end by 6 bases, with 11 bases between. This CDR3 spans 14 amino acids. In germline, CDR1 is MDHEN, CDR2 SYDVKM. CDR3 residues: CASSFDSRAGELFS. CDR3 coding DNA: TGTGCCAGCAGTTTCGACTCCCGGGCCGGGGAGCTGTTTTCT.

The table lists this clonotype with a few counts. V is TRBV29-1 and J is TRBJ2-1, with unresolved D. V was trimmed by 6 bases and J by 2 bases, leaving 20 bases between them. The germline V gene encodes CDR1 SQVTM and CDR2 ANQGSEA. The CDR3 runs 16 residues. The CDR3 is CSVADPPRSPYNEQFF. As DNA, the CDR3 is TGCAGCGTCGCAGATCCACCTCGATCCCCCTACAATGAGCAGTTCTTC.

The rearrangement uses TRBV5-1 and TRBJ2-7; 7 positions match TRBD1. In germline, CDR1 is SGHRS, CDR2 YFSETQ. J was trimmed by 2 bases and V by 3 bases; bases with no gene match: 2. This CDR3 is built from 13 residues. This CDR3 reads CASSWDSTYEQYF. The DNA of the CDR3 is TGCGCCAGCAGCTGGGACAGCACCTACGAGCAGTACTTC.

This clonotype was observed a handful of times. This chain uses TRBV6-2 or TRBV6-3 with TRBJ1-5, with 12 bases fitting TRBD1. Germline-derived CDR1 and CDR2 are MNHEY and SVGEGT. This CDR3 spans 17 amino acids. Germline trimming cut 0 bases from V and 1 base from J; bases unmatched to any gene: 1. CDR3 region: CASSYSGQGASNQPQHF. The CDR3 DNA reads as TGTGCCAGCAGTTACTCGGGACAGGGGGCGAGCAATCAGCCCCAGCATTTT.

This clonotype has a single count. A much bigger clone sits one base away, suggesting this may be a read error. The V and J genes are TRBV20-1 and TRBJ2-1; D unclear. Germline loops: CDR1 DFQATT, CDR2 SNEGSKA (reference sequence). The CDR3 sequence is 15 residues long. V was cut by 6 bases and J by 8 bases, with 23 bases left in between. DNA of the CDR3: TGCAGTGCCGTCCTAACTGGCGGACCTGGGGATGAGCAGTTCTTC. Translating it yields CSAVLTGGPGDEQFF.

The chain combines TRBV6-2 or TRBV6-3 with TRBJ2-3; weak D call: TRBD1 (5 bases). The CDR3 is 16 residues long. Trimming pared 8 bases from V and 1 base from J, leaving 19 bases between. In germline, CDR1 is MNHEY, CDR2 SVGEGT. The CDR3 region is CASGARGLDGTDTQYF. The CDR3 DNA sequence: TGTGCCAGCGGGGCAAGGGGCCTAGATGGCACAGATACGCAGTATTTT.

This clonotype was picked up a small number of times. This rearrangement joins TRBV20-1 to TRBJ1-1; tentative D call: TRBD1 (5 bases). V was pared by 3 bases and J by 4 bases, with 12 bases between. Germline CDR1 is DFQATT and CDR2 is SNEGSKA (reference sequence). This CDR3 is 13 amino acids long. CDR3 nucleotides: TGCAGTGCTAGTAGGGGTATGAGCACTGAAGCTTTCTTT. It translates to CSASRGMSTEAFF.

This clonotype was seen a few times. The V gene is TRBV5-1, the J gene TRBJ2-3; 12 bases agree with TRBD2. The germline V gene has CDR1 SGHRS and CDR2 YFSETQ. This CDR3 is built from 16 residues. Germline trimming cut 0 bases from V and 4 bases from J; bases unmatched to any gene: 3. CDR3 sequence: CASSLETSGSADTQYF. The DNA of the CDR3 is TGCGCCAGCAGCTTGGAGACTAGCGGGAGCGCAGATACGCAGTATTTT.

CDR3 in amino acids: CSATGGQGTNGYTF. The CDR3 DNA is TGCAGTGCCACGGGGGGCCAGGGCACTAATGGCTACACCTTC. The rearrangement links TRBV20-1 to TRBJ1-2; possible D gene TRBD1, 6 bases. Germline V gene data show CDR1 as DFQATT and CDR2 as SNEGSKA (reference sequence). V lost 6 bases and J 6 bases, leaving 20 bases between the germline ends. This CDR3 is built from 14 residues.

This clonotype was seen a handful of times. This chain uses TRBV7-3 with TRBJ2-3, with D unclear. Germline V gene data show CDR1 as SGHTA and CDR2 as FQGTGA. V was pared by 1 base and J by 3 bases, with 11 bases between. This CDR3 is 15 amino acids long. Here the CDR3 reads CASSLNPAPTDTQYF. Here the CDR3 DNA reads TGTGCCAGCAGCTTAAATCCGGCTCCGACAGATACGCAGTATTTT.

The V and J genes are TRBV7-8 and TRBJ2-4; 7 nucleotides match TRBD1. Germline V gene sequence: CDR1 SGHVS, CDR2 FQNEAQ. CDR3 size: 15 residues. V gave up 5 bases and J gave up 3 bases; unmatched junction bases: 7. The CDR3 protein is CASSAETGSKNIQYF. Here the CDR3 DNA reads TGTGCCAGCAGCGCAGAGACAGGGAGCAAAAACATTCAGTACTTC.

As for this clonotype: One junction end does not reproduce the germline sequence, and a read error may be involved. The chain has TRBV5-1 and TRBJ2-6; D may be TRBD1 or TRBD2 (5 bases each). The CDR3 has 16 residues. The V gene's germline CDR1 is SGHRS and CDR2 YFSETQ. The CDR3 loop is CASSPWGNTGANVLTF. The CDR3 DNA reads as TGCGCCAGCAGCCCGTGGGGGAATACTGGGGCCAACGTCCTGACCTTC. Filled out from reference TRBV5-1 and TRBJ2-6, the complete variable domain reads KAGVTQTPRYLIKTRGQQVTLSCSPISGHRSVSWYQQTPGQGLQFLFEYFSETQRNKGNFPGRFSGRQFSNSRSEMNVSTLELGDSALYLCASSPWGNTGANVLTFGAGSRLTVL.

This clonotype was recorded many times. The chain joins TRBV10-3 to TRBJ1-3; the D gene is possibly TRBD1 (5 bases). There are 15 residues in the CDR3. Trimming stripped 0 bases from V and 4 bases from J, with 10 bases between. Germline CDR1 reads ENHRY; CDR2 reads SYGVKD. The CDR3, as DNA: TGTGCCATCAGTGAGTCGGCAGGGTCCGGAAACACCATATATTTT. Protein product: CAISESAGSGNTIYF.

On this clonotype: An end of the junction differs from the germline gene, which may be a read error. V and J are TRBV7-7 and TRBJ2-2, with D perhaps TRBD1 (5 bases). CDR1 and CDR2 from the germline V gene are SSHAT and FNYEAQ (reference sequence). CDR3 length equals 18 residues. For the CDR3, the DNA is TGTGCTAGCAGCTTACTCCGCGTGGGGCTATTAAACACCGGGGAGCTGTTTTTT. Its translation is CASSLLRVGLLNTGELFF.

A few counts support this clonotype. This chain connects TRBV10-3 to TRBJ1-1, with a weak D call TRBD1 (5 bases). The length of the CDR3 is 13 residues. Germline-derived CDR1 and CDR2 are ENHRY and SYGVKD. V was cut by 9 bases and J by 1 base, with 12 bases left in between. CDR3 in amino acids: CAISTVGNTEAFF. The CDR3 region has the DNA TGTGCCATATCGACAGTCGGGAACACTGAAGCTTTCTTT.

This clonotype was seen a handful of times. This sequence joins TRBV20-1 and TRBJ2-1; 9 bases fit TRBD2. This CDR3 region has 15 residues. The germline CDR1 and CDR2 sequences are DFQATT and SNEGSKA (reference sequence). J lost 6 bases, V lost 1 base, and 7 bases had no gene match. The CDR3 here is CSARAYGTSPNEQFF. The CDR3 nucleotides are TGCAGTGCTAGAGCATACGGGACTAGCCCCAATGAGCAGTTCTTC.

The chain links TRBV6-2 or TRBV6-3 to TRBJ2-5; D gene unclear. V gave up 1 base and J gave up 5 bases, with 2 bases separating them. The germline V gene encodes CDR1 MNHEY and CDR2 SVGEGT. This CDR3 has 11 residues. The DNA for the CDR3 is TGTGCCAGCAGTTACTTGGAGACCCAGTACTTC. Translation: CASSYLETQYF.

A few counts support this clonotype. This rearrangement joins TRBV4-3 to TRBJ2-7, with 8 positions matching TRBD1. The CDR3 is 15 residues long. The germline V gene has CDR1 LGHNA and CDR2 YSLEER. The J segment lost 3 bases and the V segment lost 2 bases, leaving 6 bases of the junction unmatched. In DNA, the CDR3 is TGCGCCAGCAGCCAATACGGACAGGGAATCTACGAGCAGTACTTC. Encoded protein: CASSQYGQGIYEQYF.